The rows below give T cell receptor beta chains drawn from one sample of a study of blood T cell repertoires in COVID-19. Sequenced by immunoSEQ multiplex PCR; TCRdb stores in-frame clones only, minus some. The data hold approximately 97,000 clones, with more than 90% observed a single time. The sequencing sample was made of peripheral blood. The source of these receptors is a man between 18 and 35 years old with acute or convalescent COVID-19. Both conserved end residues are part of each CDR3. Each record gives: CDR3 protein, V gene, clone size. Not every row has a clone size; where given, it reads once, few, many or a size class.

cdr3_aa: CASSPSQGAGYGYTF; v_call: TRBV18; clone_size: -
cdr3_aa: CASRNAGGRGDTQYF; v_call: TRBV6-5; clone_size: -
cdr3_aa: CASSQQGLLTTEAFF; v_call: TRBV3-1/TRBV3-2; clone_size: -
cdr3_aa: CASSPRWGVGNEQFF; v_call: TRBV7-7; clone_size: once
cdr3_aa: CASSSVRATEAFF; v_call: TRBV7-9; clone_size: -
cdr3_aa: CASSPEETQYF; v_call: TRBV6-2/TRBV6-3; clone_size: once
cdr3_aa: CASSPGTSGNTDTQYF; v_call: TRBV28; clone_size: -
cdr3_aa: CASSLLRELGTQYF; v_call: TRBV6-6; clone_size: -
cdr3_aa: CASSDASGDVQFF; v_call: TRBV6-4; clone_size: -
cdr3_aa: CASSKLSGAANGYNEQFF; v_call: TRBV19; clone_size: -
cdr3_aa: CASIPLQLTEAFF; v_call: TRBV6-6; clone_size: -
cdr3_aa: CASSSSGPPNTEAFF; v_call: TRBV5-1; clone_size: -
cdr3_aa: CASRGAGENTEAFF; v_call: TRBV5-1; clone_size: -
cdr3_aa: CASSPTGEYTIYF; v_call: TRBV7-9; clone_size: -
cdr3_aa: CASSSATEGQRNQPQHF; v_call: TRBV5-5; clone_size: -
cdr3_aa: CASSSGQGVEGYTF; v_call: TRBV4-1; clone_size: -
cdr3_aa: CASSGDSPVLNF; v_call: TRBV9; clone_size: once
cdr3_aa: CAMRDREISEAFF; v_call: TRBV10-3; clone_size: -
cdr3_aa: CARTGASVNTIYF; v_call: TRBV30; clone_size: once
cdr3_aa: CASIQQGARNTIYF; v_call: TRBV6-5; clone_size: -
cdr3_aa: CASSLRFPRAGVAYEQYF; v_call: TRBV11-2; clone_size: -
cdr3_aa: CASSLRETQYF; v_call: TRBV3-1/TRBV3-2; clone_size: -
cdr3_aa: CASSLPAGVGETQYF; v_call: TRBV7-9; clone_size: -
cdr3_aa: CASSEPAEAGELFF; v_call: TRBV10-2; clone_size: -
cdr3_aa: CASSDGTGAGQPQHF; v_call: TRBV6-1; clone_size: few
cdr3_aa: CASSPDRGTEAFF; v_call: TRBV12-3/TRBV12-4; clone_size: -
cdr3_aa: CASSPLFTGGGTDTQYF; v_call: TRBV18; clone_size: -
cdr3_aa: CASNLGTPQDTQYF; v_call: TRBV19; clone_size: -
cdr3_aa: CASSKPADSYNEQFF; v_call: TRBV5-1; clone_size: -
cdr3_aa: CASSRSGPGGNTEAFF; v_call: TRBV4-2; clone_size: -
cdr3_aa: CASSLGLAGGGEQFF; v_call: TRBV7-2; clone_size: -
cdr3_aa: CASSLRTGNYNEQFF; v_call: TRBV5-1; clone_size: -
cdr3_aa: CASSKGDREASNQPQHF; v_call: TRBV21-1; clone_size: -
cdr3_aa: CASSPAPGQGTGYTF; v_call: TRBV6-5; clone_size: -
cdr3_aa: CASSEEAAFNWDQPQHF; v_call: TRBV6-1; clone_size: -
cdr3_aa: CAWSTPPSGLVGQGKAFF; v_call: TRBV30; clone_size: -
cdr3_aa: CASSPNVGGNTEAFF; v_call: TRBV18; clone_size: -
cdr3_aa: CASSLGTGDPSGNTIYF; v_call: TRBV7-9; clone_size: few
cdr3_aa: CASSLDRATTEAFF; v_call: TRBV27; clone_size: -
cdr3_aa: CASRYRGGNYGYTF; v_call: TRBV2; clone_size: -